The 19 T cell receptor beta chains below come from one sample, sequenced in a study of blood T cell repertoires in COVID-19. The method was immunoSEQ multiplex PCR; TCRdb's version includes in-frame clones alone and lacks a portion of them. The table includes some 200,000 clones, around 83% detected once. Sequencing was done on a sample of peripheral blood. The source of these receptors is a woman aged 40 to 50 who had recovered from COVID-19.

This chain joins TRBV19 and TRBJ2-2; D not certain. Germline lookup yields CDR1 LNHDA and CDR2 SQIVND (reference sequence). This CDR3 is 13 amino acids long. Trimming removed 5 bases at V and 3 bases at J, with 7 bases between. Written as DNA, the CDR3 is TGTGCCAGTAGTTTCTTATACACCGGGGAGCTGTTTTTT. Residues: CASSFLYTGELFF.

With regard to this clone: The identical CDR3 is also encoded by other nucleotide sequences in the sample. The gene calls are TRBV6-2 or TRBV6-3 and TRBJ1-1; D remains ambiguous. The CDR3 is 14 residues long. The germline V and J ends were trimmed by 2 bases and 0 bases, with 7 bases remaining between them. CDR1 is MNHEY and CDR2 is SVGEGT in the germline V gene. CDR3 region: CASSYSGVNTEAFF. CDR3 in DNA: TGTGCCAGCAGTTACAGCGGCGTGAACACTGAAGCTTTCTTT.

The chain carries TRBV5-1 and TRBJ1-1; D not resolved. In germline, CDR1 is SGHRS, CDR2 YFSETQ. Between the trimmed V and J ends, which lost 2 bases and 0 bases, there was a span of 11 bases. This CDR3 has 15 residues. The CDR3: CASSFGGGMNTEAFF. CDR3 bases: TGCGCCAGCAGCTTCGGCGGAGGTATGAACACTGAAGCTTTCTTT.

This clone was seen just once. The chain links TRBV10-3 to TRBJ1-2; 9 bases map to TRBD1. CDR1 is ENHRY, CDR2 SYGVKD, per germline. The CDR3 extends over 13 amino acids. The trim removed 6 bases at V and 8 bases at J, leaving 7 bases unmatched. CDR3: CAISRGQGGGYTF. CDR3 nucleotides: TGTGCCATCAGCCGGGGACAGGGAGGCGGCTACACCTTC.

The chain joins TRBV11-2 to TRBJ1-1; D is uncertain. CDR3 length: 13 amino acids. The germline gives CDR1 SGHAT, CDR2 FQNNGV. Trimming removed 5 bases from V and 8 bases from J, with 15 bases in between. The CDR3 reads CASSRGRNGEAFF. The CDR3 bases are TGTGCCAGCAGCCGAGGGCGTAATGGGGAAGCTTTCTTT.

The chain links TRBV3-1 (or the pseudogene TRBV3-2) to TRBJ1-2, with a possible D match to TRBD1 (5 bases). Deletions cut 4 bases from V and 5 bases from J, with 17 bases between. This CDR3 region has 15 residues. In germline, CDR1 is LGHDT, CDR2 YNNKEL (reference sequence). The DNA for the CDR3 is TGTGCCAGCAGCCTACGCACGGGGGTAGGTTATGGCTACACCTTC. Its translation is CASSLRTGVGYGYTF.

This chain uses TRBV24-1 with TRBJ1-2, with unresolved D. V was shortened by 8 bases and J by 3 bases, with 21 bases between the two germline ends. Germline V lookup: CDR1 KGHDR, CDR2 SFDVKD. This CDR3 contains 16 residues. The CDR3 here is CATMVGVSVSDYGYTF. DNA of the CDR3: TGTGCCACCATGGTCGGGGTCTCGGTATCGGACTATGGCTACACCTTC.

CDR3 loop: CAISRTGGDQPQHF. The CDR3, as DNA: TGTGCCATCAGTCGCACAGGGGGAGATCAGCCCCAGCATTTT. V usage is TRBV10-3 and J usage is TRBJ1-5, with 8 bases fitting TRBD1. Germline V gene lookup returns CDR1 ENHRY and CDR2 SYGVKD. The CDR3 extends over 14 amino acids. The J segment lost 5 bases and the V segment lost 5 bases, leaving 5 bases of the junction unmatched.

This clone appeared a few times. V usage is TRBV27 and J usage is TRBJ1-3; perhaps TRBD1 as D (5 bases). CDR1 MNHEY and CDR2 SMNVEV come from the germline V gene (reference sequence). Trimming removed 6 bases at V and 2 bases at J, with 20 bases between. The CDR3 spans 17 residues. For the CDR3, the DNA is TGTGCCAGCAGCTCCCCGAAGGCCAGGGTAACTGGAAACACCATATATTTT. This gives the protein CASSSPKARVTGNTIYF.

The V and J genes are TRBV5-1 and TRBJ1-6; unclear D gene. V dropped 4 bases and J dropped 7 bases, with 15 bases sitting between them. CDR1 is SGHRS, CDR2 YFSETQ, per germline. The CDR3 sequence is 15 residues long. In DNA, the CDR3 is TGCGCCAGCAGCCGCGGAGGTATCGAAAATTCACCCCTCCACTTT. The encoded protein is CASSRGGIENSPLHF.

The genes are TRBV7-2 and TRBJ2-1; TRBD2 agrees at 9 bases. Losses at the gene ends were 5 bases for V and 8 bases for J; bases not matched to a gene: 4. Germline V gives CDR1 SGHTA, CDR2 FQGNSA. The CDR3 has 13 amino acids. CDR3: CASSTRTSDEQFF. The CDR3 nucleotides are TGTGCCAGCAGCACCCGGACTAGCGATGAGCAGTTCTTC.

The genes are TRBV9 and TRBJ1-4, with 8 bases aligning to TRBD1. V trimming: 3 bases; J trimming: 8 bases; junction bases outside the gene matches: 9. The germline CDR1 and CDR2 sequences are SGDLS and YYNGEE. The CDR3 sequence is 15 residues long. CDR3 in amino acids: CASSGTQGGEEKLFF. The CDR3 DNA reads TGTGCCAGCAGCGGTACACAGGGGGGTGAAGAAAAACTGTTTTTT. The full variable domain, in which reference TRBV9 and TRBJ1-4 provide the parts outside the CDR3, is DSGVTQTPKHLITATGQRVTLRCSPRSGDLSVYWYQQSLDQGLQFLIQYYNGEERAKGNILERFSAQQFPDLHSELNLSSLELGDSALYFCASSGTQGGEEKLFFGSGTQLSVL.

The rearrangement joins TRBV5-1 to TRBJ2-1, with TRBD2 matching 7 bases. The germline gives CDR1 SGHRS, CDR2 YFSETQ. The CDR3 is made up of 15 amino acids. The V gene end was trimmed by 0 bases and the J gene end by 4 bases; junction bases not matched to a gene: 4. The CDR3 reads CASSLVAGVYNEQFF. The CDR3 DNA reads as TGCGCCAGCAGCTTGGTTGCGGGGGTATACAATGAGCAGTTCTTC.

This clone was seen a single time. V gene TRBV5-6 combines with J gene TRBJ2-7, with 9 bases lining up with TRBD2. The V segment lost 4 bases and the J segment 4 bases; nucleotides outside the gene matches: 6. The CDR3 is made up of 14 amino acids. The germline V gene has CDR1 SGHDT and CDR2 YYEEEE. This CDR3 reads CASSQGTSLYEQYF. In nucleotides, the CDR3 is TGTGCCAGCAGCCAAGGGACTAGCCTTTACGAGCAGTACTTC.

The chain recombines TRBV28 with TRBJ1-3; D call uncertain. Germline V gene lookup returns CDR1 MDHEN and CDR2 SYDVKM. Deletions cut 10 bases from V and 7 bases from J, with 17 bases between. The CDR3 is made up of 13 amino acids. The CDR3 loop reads CATDGVNGNTIYF. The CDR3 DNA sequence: TGTGCCACCGACGGAGTCAATGGGAACACCATATATTTT. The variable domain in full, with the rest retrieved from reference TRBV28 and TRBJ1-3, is DVKVTQSSRYLVKRTGEKVFLECVQDMDHENMFWYRQDPGLGLRLIYFSYDVKMKEKGDIPEGYSVSREKKERFSLILESASTNQTSMYLCATDGVNGNTIYFGEGSWLTVV.

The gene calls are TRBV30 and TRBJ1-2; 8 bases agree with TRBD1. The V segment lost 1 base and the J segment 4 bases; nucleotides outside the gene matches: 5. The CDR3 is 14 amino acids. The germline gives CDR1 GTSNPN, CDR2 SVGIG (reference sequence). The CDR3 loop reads CAWSAGTGRYGYTF. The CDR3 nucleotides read TGTGCCTGGAGTGCAGGGACAGGCCGCTATGGCTACACCTTC.

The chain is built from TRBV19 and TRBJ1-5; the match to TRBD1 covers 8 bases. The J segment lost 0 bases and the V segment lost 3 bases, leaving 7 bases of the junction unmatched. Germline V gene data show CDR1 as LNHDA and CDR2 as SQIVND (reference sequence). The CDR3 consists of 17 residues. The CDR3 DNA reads TGTGCCAGTAGTATTCCAGGGGGCTCTTATAGCAATCAGCCCCAGCATTTT. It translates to CASSIPGGSYSNQPQHF.

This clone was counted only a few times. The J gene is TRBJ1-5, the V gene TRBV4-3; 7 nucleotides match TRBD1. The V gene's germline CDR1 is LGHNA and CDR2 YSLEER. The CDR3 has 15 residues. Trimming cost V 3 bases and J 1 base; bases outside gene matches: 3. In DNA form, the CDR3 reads TGCGCCAGCAGCCAGAGACAGGGCAGCAATCAGCCCCAGCATTTT. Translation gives CASSQRQGSNQPQHF.

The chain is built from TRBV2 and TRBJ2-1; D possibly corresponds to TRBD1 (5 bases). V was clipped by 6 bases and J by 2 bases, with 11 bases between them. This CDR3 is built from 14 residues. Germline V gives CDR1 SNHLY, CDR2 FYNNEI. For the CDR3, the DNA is TGTGCCAGCAGACCCGACAGCGCCTACAATGAGCAGTTCTTC. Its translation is CASRPDSAYNEQFF.